A selection of T cell receptor beta chains follows, all from one sample in a study of T cell responses to AZD1222 COVID-19 vaccine. TCRdb's table, derived via immunoSEQ multiplex PCR, lists solely in-frame clones and lacks some. The sample has tens of thousands of clones; 85% are singletons. The material was peripheral blood, obtained 28 days after the second AZD1222 dose. Every receptor here comes from an adult who received the AZD1222 COVID-19 vaccine. CDR3s include the opening cysteine and the closing phenylalanine or tryptophan. D genes are given only for firm matches. Expanded clones are given a class, and other clones once, few, many or no size at all.

size: .; J: TRBJ1-1; V: TRBV5-1; D: .; DNA: TGCGCCAGCAGAATGAGCCCCACTGAAGCTTTCTTT; CDR3: CASRMSPTEAFF
size: .; J: TRBJ1-5; V: TRBV7-9; D: .; DNA: TGTGCCAGCAGCTTAGCAGGGGGGGATCAGCCCCAGCATTTT; CDR3: CASSLAGGDQPQHF
size: .; J: TRBJ2-2; V: TRBV2; D: TRBD2; DNA: TGTGCCAGCAAAAAGACACTAGCGGGAGCATCCGGGGAGCTGTTTTTT; CDR3: CASKKTLAGASGELFF
size: .; J: TRBJ1-2; V: TRBV28; D: .; DNA: TGTGCCAGCAGTCCGGGGCCAGGGGCCTTTGGCTACACCTTC; CDR3: CASSPGPGAFGYTF
size: .; J: TRBJ2-7; V: TRBV7-9; D: .; DNA: TGTGCCAGCAGCCCTGGGGGTTATGCCTACGAGCAGTACTTC; CDR3: CASSPGGYAYEQYF
size: .; J: TRBJ2-3; V: TRBV12-3/TRBV12-4; D: .; DNA: TGTGCCAGCAGCCCTGGTGATACGCAGTATTTT; CDR3: CASSPGDTQYF
size: .; J: TRBJ2-5; V: TRBV4-1; D: .; DNA: TGCGCCAGCAGTCGACTAGAGGCGGGTCAAGAGACCCAGTACTTC; CDR3: CASSRLEAGQETQYF
size: .; J: TRBJ2-1; V: TRBV5-8; D: TRBD1; DNA: TGTGCCAGCAGCTCACCCAACAGGGGGCGGCCGCGGTCTGAGCAGTTCTTC; CDR3: CASSSPNRGRPRSEQFF
size: .; J: TRBJ2-7; V: TRBV4-2; D: .; DNA: TGTGCCAGCAGCCAAGGGGGCCCACGGCAGTACTTC; CDR3: CASSQGGPRQYF
size: .; J: TRBJ1-5; V: TRBV20-1; D: .; DNA: TGCAGTGCTAGTGTTGGACGCTCGGGCAATCAGCCCCAGCATTTT; CDR3: CSASVGRSGNQPQHF
size: .; J: TRBJ2-3; V: TRBV3-1/TRBV3-2; D: TRBD2; DNA: TGTGCCAGCAGCCCGCTTAGCGGGAACACAGATACGCAGTATTTT; CDR3: CASSPLSGNTDTQYF
size: once; J: TRBJ2-4; V: TRBV5-1; D: TRBD1; DNA: TGCGCCAGCAGCTTGGATGGGACAGGGAAAAACATTCAGTACTTC; CDR3: CASSLDGTGKNIQYF
size: once; J: TRBJ1-2; V: TRBV2; D: .; DNA: TGTGCCAGCAGCCTGACGGGATCAAGTGGCTACACCTTC; CDR3: CASSLTGSSGYTF
size: .; J: TRBJ2-3; V: TRBV5-6; D: .; DNA: TGTGCCAGCAGCCCTTATATGCCCAACACAGATACGCAGTATTTT; CDR3: CASSPYMPNTDTQYF
size: .; J: TRBJ2-3; V: TRBV27; D: TRBD2; DNA: TGTGCCAGCAGCCAAACTAGCGGCACAGATACGCAGTATTTT; CDR3: CASSQTSGTDTQYF
size: .; J: TRBJ2-3; V: TRBV10-2; D: .; DNA: TGCGCCAGCAAGGGGGGCACAGATACGCAGTATTTT; CDR3: CASKGGTDTQYF
size: .; J: TRBJ1-4; V: TRBV4-3; D: TRBD1; DNA: TGCGCCAGCAGCCAGGCCTTTCACAGGGGGGGGATAACTAATGAAAAACTGTTTTTT; CDR3: CASSQAFHRGGITNEKLFF
size: .; J: TRBJ2-2; V: TRBV11-3; D: .; DNA: TGTGCCAGCACCTCCCGTTGGAGGGAGACGGACACCGGGGAGCTGTTTTTT; CDR3: CASTSRWRETDTGELFF
size: .; J: TRBJ1-5; V: TRBV19; D: TRBD1; DNA: TGTGCCAGTAGTATTGGACCGGGACAGGGGGCTATGCCCCAGCATTTT; CDR3: CASSIGPGQGAMPQHF
size: .; J: TRBJ1-3; V: TRBV29-1; D: .; DNA: TGCAGCGTTGAAAAGAACGGAAACACCATATATTTT; CDR3: CSVEKNGNTIYF
size: .; J: TRBJ1-1; V: TRBV6-2/TRBV6-3; D: .; DNA: TGTGCCAGCAGTTACGGGCGGGACGGGAGGAACACTGAAGCTTTCTTT; CDR3: CASSYGRDGRNTEAFF
size: .; J: TRBJ2-2; V: TRBV29-1; D: .; DNA: TGCAGCGGAACAAGTACCGGGGAGCTGTTTTTT; CDR3: CSGTSTGELFF
size: .; J: TRBJ1-2; V: TRBV10-2; D: .; DNA: TGCGCCAGCCTCCCGGACAGCCTCGACTATGGCTACACCTTC; CDR3: CASLPDSLDYGYTF
size: .; J: TRBJ1-4; V: TRBV19; D: .; DNA: TGTGCCAGTAGTATAGATTATGAAGAAAAACTGTTTTTT; CDR3: CASSIDYEEKLFF
size: .; J: TRBJ2-1; V: TRBV6-6; D: .; DNA: TGTGCCAGCAGTTACTCGTATTACAATGAGCAGTTCTTC; CDR3: CASSYSYYNEQFF
size: few; J: TRBJ1-2; V: TRBV10-3; D: .; DNA: TGTGCCATCAGTGGACGGCGCTATGGCTACACCTTC; CDR3: CAISGRRYGYTF
size: .; J: TRBJ2-2; V: TRBV9; D: .; DNA: TGTGCCAGCAGCGTAGAGGGCAGCCCGGTGGTCACCGGGGAGCTGTTTTTT; CDR3: CASSVEGSPVVTGELFF
size: few; J: TRBJ2-7; V: TRBV3-1/TRBV3-2; D: .; DNA: TGTGCCAGCAGCCCTACAGAGAGTCGCTACGAGCAGTACTTC; CDR3: CASSPTESRYEQYF
size: .; J: TRBJ2-3; V: TRBV4-3; D: .; DNA: TGCGCCAGCAGCCAAGATTGGAGAGGCACAGATACGCAGTATTTT; CDR3: CASSQDWRGTDTQYF
size: few; J: TRBJ1-3; V: TRBV11-2; D: .; DNA: TGTGCCAGCAGCTTCGGGGTTCAAGGCGGAAACACCATATATTTT; CDR3: CASSFGVQGGNTIYF
size: once; J: TRBJ1-2; V: TRBV6-5; D: .; DNA: TGTGCCAGCAAGACAGAGGTTCCAGGCTACACCTTC; CDR3: CASKTEVPGYTF
size: .; J: TRBJ2-2; V: TRBV28; D: .; DNA: TGTGCCAGCAGAGCTAGCCTTCCCGGGGAGCTGTTTTTT; CDR3: CASRASLPGELFF
size: .; J: TRBJ2-7; V: TRBV18; D: .; DNA: TGTGCCAGCTCACCAGATAGGGACTTCCACTCCTACGAGCAGTACTTC; CDR3: CASSPDRDFHSYEQYF
size: .; J: TRBJ1-6; V: TRBV27; D: .; DNA: TGTGCCAGCAGTGCCACCCGCAGGGGTACCTATAATTCACCCCTCCACTTT; CDR3: CASSATRRGTYNSPLHF
size: .; J: TRBJ2-5; V: TRBV20-1; D: TRBD1; DNA: TGCAGTGCTAGTCAATCACAGGGGGTTGGAGAGACCCAGTACTTC; CDR3: CSASQSQGVGETQYF
size: .; J: TRBJ1-6; V: TRBV19; D: TRBD1; DNA: TGTGCCAGTAGTACCCGGACAGGGGGCGGTTCACCCCTCCACTTT; CDR3: CASSTRTGGGSPLHF
size: .; J: TRBJ2-1; V: TRBV30; D: .; DNA: TGTGCCGGCTTCTACAATGAGCAGTTCTTC; CDR3: CAGFYNEQFF
size: .; J: TRBJ2-7; V: TRBV7-9; D: TRBD2; DNA: TGTGCCAGTTCTAGCGGGAGAATCTACGAGCAGTACTTC; CDR3: CASSSGRIYEQYF
size: .; J: TRBJ2-1; V: TRBV5-8; D: TRBD2; DNA: TGTGCCAGCAGCTTGAGGAGCGGGAGGGGGGCGATTGAGCAGTTCTTC; CDR3: CASSLRSGRGAIEQFF
size: .; J: TRBJ1-1; V: TRBV5-6; D: .; DNA: TGTGCCAGCAGCTTCACCGGAAACACTGAAGCTTTCTTT; CDR3: CASSFTGNTEAFF
size: .; J: TRBJ1-2; V: TRBV5-6; D: .; DNA: TGTGCCAGCAACGGAGGGCCCACCCTTGGATATGGCTACACCTTC; CDR3: CASNGGPTLGYGYTF
size: .; J: TRBJ1-1; V: TRBV6-5; D: TRBD1; DNA: TGTGCCAGCAGCGTACAGGGGGCCACTGAAGCTTTCTTT; CDR3: CASSVQGATEAFF
size: once; J: TRBJ2-1; V: TRBV7-7; D: .; DNA: TGTGCTAGCAGCCCAGGGGTGTACAATGAGCAGTTCTTC; CDR3: CASSPGVYNEQFF
size: once; J: TRBJ1-3; V: TRBV18; D: .; DNA: TGTGCCAGCTCACCATATAACCCCACAGGGTTATCTGGAAACACCATATATTTT; CDR3: CASSPYNPTGLSGNTIYF
size: .; J: TRBJ2-3; V: TRBV5-4; D: .; DNA: TGTGCCAGCAGCTTGATTGGGAGTTCAGATACGCAGTATTTT; CDR3: CASSLIGSSDTQYF
size: .; J: TRBJ1-1; V: TRBV11-2; D: .; DNA: TGTGCCAGCAGCCCTGGTATCAGAAACACTGAAGCTTTCTTT; CDR3: CASSPGIRNTEAFF
size: .; J: TRBJ1-1; V: TRBV2; D: TRBD1; DNA: TGTGCCAGCAGTGGTGCCAGGGGGCGCGTTACTGAAGCTTTCTTT; CDR3: CASSGARGRVTEAFF
size: .; J: TRBJ1-3; V: TRBV18; D: .; DNA: TGTGCCAGCTCACCACCGCCGGGGCTTTCTGGAAACACCATATATTTT; CDR3: CASSPPPGLSGNTIYF
size: .; J: TRBJ1-6; V: TRBV30; D: .; DNA: TGTGCCTGGAGTGTACTTGGGGGCAGGAATTCACCCCTCCACTTT; CDR3: CAWSVLGGRNSPLHF
size: .; J: TRBJ2-7; V: TRBV6-1; D: .; DNA: TGTGCCAGCAGTGAAAGGGGAACCGTCTACGAGCAGTACTTC; CDR3: CASSERGTVYEQYF
size: .; J: TRBJ2-7; V: TRBV27; D: TRBD2; DNA: TGTGCCAGCAGTCCCCTCTGGGAGGGTTACGAGCAGTACTTC; CDR3: CASSPLWEGYEQYF
size: few; J: TRBJ1-4; V: TRBV19; D: .; DNA: TGTGCCAGTAAACCCCTGGGAGCAACTAATGAAAAACTGTTTTTT; CDR3: CASKPLGATNEKLFF
size: .; J: TRBJ1-6; V: TRBV6-5; D: .; DNA: TGTGCCAGCAGTTATCAGACATCCTCCTATAATTCACCCCTCCACTTT; CDR3: CASSYQTSSYNSPLHF
size: .; J: TRBJ1-6; V: TRBV9; D: TRBD1; DNA: TGTGCCAGCAGCGTAGCCGGGACAGGGGATGGACCCCTCCACTTT; CDR3: CASSVAGTGDGPLHF
size: .; J: TRBJ1-5; V: TRBV7-2; D: TRBD1; DNA: TGTGCCAGCAGCACCTCATATAGACAGGGCTACCAGCCCCAGCATTTT; CDR3: CASSTSYRQGYQPQHF
size: once; J: TRBJ2-7; V: TRBV7-2; D: .; DNA: TGTGCCAGCAGCCCGAGCTCCTACGAGCAGTACTTC; CDR3: CASSPSSYEQYF
size: few; J: TRBJ1-2; V: TRBV7-9; D: TRBD1; DNA: TGTGCCAGCAGCCCTCAGGGGGCCCGCTTTAACTATGGCTACACCTTC; CDR3: CASSPQGARFNYGYTF
size: .; J: TRBJ2-6; V: TRBV18; D: .; DNA: TGTGCCAGCTCACCCTTGGAGACAGTTACTGGGGCCAACGTCCTGACTTTC; CDR3: CASSPLETVTGANVLTF
size: few; J: TRBJ1-2; V: TRBV30; D: .; DNA: TGTGCCTGCCTAGGGGATACGGGAGCTAACTATGGCTACACCTTC; CDR3: CACLGDTGANYGYTF